This TCR beta chain was identified during a study of T cell repertoires in cytomegalovirus infection. One entry per CDR3 protein, called by TCRdb with MiXCR from the reads. The data show hundreds of thousands of distinct CDR3 sequences, less than 35% seen once. Notes on this clonotype: The antigen remains undetermined.

There are 16 residues in the CDR3. Trimming pared 3 bases from V and 2 bases from J, leaving 14 bases between. Germline loops: CDR1 KGHDR, CDR2 SFDVKD. This clonotype was obtained from a human donor in good health (CMV status not recorded). Some clones in this sample may be carry-over from other donors' samples. This chain joins TRBV24-1 and TRBJ2-3; TRBD2 might be the D (6 bases). The sequences come from cultured CD8+ T cells from PBMCs, collected from culture after CMV antigen stimulation. The chain's CDR3 is CATSDVLARDTDTQYF. The CDR3 nucleotides read TGTGCCACCAGTGATGTCCTAGCGCGGGACACAGATACGCAGTATTTT.